This T cell receptor (beta chain) was documented in a study of T cells in Graves' hyperthyroidism and ophthalmopathy. An absence of ophthalmopathy progression within 18 months meant stable Graves' hyperthyroidism. Clinical symptoms, serum thyroxine and TRAb, thyroid ultrasound and orbital computed tomography were used for the diagnoses. Extraction of PBMCs used approximately 10 ml of fresh peripheral blood. Germline V gene sequence: CDR1 SGHTA, CDR2 FQGNSA. Trimming cost V 2 bases and J 9 bases, with 14 bases left between them. There are 15 residues in the CDR3. General study results and limits: Stable hyperthyroidism and ophthalmopathy were separated using 13 V-J signatures.

This clonotype was seen at least ten times. Its specificity is unknown. RNA transcripts gave rise to amplified TCR beta CDR3 regions. The primer set for the first-round RT-PCR of the TCR CDR3 was HTBI. MiXCR, run by TCRdb on the multiplex PCR reads, gives a single entry per CDR3 protein. The table shows approximately 590,000 distinct CDR3 sequences, with around a sixth occurring only once. V usage is TRBV7-2 and J usage is TRBJ1-6, with D possibly being TRBD1 (6 bases). Sequences were obtained from blood. This TCR was sampled from a woman in her thirties with Graves' hyperthyroidism. In DNA form, the CDR3 reads TGTGCCAGCAGCTTATCACAGGGCGGCGGTTCACCCCTCCACTTT. Translating gives CASSLSQGGGSPLHF.